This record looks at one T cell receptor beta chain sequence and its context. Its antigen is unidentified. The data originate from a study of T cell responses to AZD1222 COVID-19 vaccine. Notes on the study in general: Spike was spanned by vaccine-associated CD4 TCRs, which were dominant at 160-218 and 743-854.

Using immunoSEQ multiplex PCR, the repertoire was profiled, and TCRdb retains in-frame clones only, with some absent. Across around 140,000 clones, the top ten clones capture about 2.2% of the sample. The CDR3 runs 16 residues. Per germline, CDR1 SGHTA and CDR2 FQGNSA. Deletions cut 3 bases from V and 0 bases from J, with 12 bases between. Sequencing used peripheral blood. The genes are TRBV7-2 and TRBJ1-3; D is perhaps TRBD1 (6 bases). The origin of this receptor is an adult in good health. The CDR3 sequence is CASSFLDRDSGNTIYF. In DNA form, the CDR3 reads TGTGCCAGCAGCTTCTTGGACAGAGACTCTGGAAACACCATATATTTT.